Shown below are 19 T cell receptor beta chains from a single sample sequenced in a study of cytomegalovirus exposure and HLA in healthy donors. Measured with immunoSEQ multiplex PCR; TCRdb has only the in-frame clones, and not every one. The profile covers more than 55,000 clones, with 90% to 97% appearing a single time and 0.9% to 1% taken by the ten largest. The sequenced material came from PBMCs. Receptor source: a man in his late teens or twenties in good health and CMV-seronegative.

The chain couples TRBV11-2 to TRBJ1-1; D gene ambiguous. Germline V gene data show CDR1 as SGHAT and CDR2 as FQNNGV. The CDR3 totals 15 residues. Trimming pared 3 bases from V and 0 bases from J, leaving 11 bases between. The CDR3 sequence is CASSFRRVMNTEAFF. The CDR3, as DNA: TGTGCCAGCAGCTTCAGGAGGGTGATGAACACTGAAGCTTTCTTT.

The CDR3: CASSQGGRDNEQFF. DNA of the CDR3: TGTGCCAGCAGCCAAGGCGGGAGGGACAATGAGCAGTTCTTC. The chain links TRBV14 to TRBJ2-1, with 9 bases identical to TRBD2. The CDR3 spans 14 residues. Looked up from germline, CDR1 is SGHDN and CDR2 is FVKESK. After removal of 1 base from V and 5 bases from J, the junction contained 0 bases not matched to a gene.

Only one count was recorded for this clone. The chain links TRBV4-1 to TRBJ2-1; TRBD2 matches 9 bases. With V trimmed by 4 bases and J by 8 bases, 9 bases remained unmatched. This CDR3 contains 15 residues. Germline-derived CDR1 and CDR2 are MGHRA and YSYEKL. Written as DNA, the CDR3 is TGCGCCAGCAGCCCCGGACTAGCGTGGTCGGATGAGCAGTTCTTC. Encoded protein: CASSPGLAWSDEQFF.

The V gene is TRBV11-2, the J gene TRBJ2-5, with 7 bases fitting TRBD1. The CDR3 has 15 amino acids. CDR1 is SGHAT and CDR2 is FQNNGV in the germline V gene. V shed 1 base and J 1 base; nucleotides not matched to a gene: 3. CDR3 sequence reads: CASSLVTGSQETQYF. The CDR3 DNA is TGTGCCAGCAGCTTAGTGACAGGGAGCCAAGAGACCCAGTACTTC.

The rearrangement links TRBV14 to TRBJ2-2; weak D call: TRBD1 (5 bases). Germline V lookup: CDR1 SGHDN, CDR2 FVKESK. CDR3 length: 13 residues. V was clipped by 1 base and J by 5 bases, with 5 bases between them. The DNA of the CDR3 is TGTGCCAGCAGCCAAGCAGGGACCGGGGAGCTGTTTTTT. Protein sequence: CASSQAGTGELFF.

This chain uses TRBV29-1 with TRBJ2-7, with 10 bases lining up with TRBD2. The CDR3 runs 13 residues. CDR1 SQVTM and CDR2 ANQGSEA come from the germline V gene. With V trimmed by 5 bases and J by 5 bases, 6 bases remained unmatched. The CDR3 reads CSVTIGLADEQYF. The CDR3 DNA is TGCAGCGTTACGATAGGACTAGCGGACGAGCAGTACTTC.

About this clone itself: At one of its ends the junction is not consistent with the germline gene, which may arise from a read error. This chain links TRBV6-6 with TRBJ2-7; 7 bases map to TRBD2. CDR1 MNHNY and CDR2 SVGAGI come from the germline V gene (reference sequence). CDR3 length equals 13 residues. CDR3 region: CASMGGVSHEQYF. The CDR3 DNA reads TGTGCCAGCATGGGGGGGGTCTCCCACGAGCAGTACTTC.

The chain is built from TRBV7-2 and TRBJ2-3; 10 bases fit TRBD2. This CDR3 comprises 16 residues. Trimming took 0 bases from V and 5 from J; bases not matched to a gene: 5. Germline assignment: CDR1 SGHTA and CDR2 FQGNSA. The CDR3 is CASSLALAGVGDTQYF. The CDR3 DNA reads TGTGCCAGCAGCTTAGCCCTAGCGGGAGTTGGAGATACGCAGTATTTT.

This clone has a single count. The chain employs TRBV30 and TRBJ2-2, with 7 bases lining up with TRBD1. Germline loops: CDR1 GTSNPN, CDR2 SVGIG (reference sequence). This CDR3 is 20 amino acids long. Trimming at V came to 0 bases and at J to 1 base, leaving 17 bases not matched to a gene. The CDR3 protein is CAWSVKLGQQSQKNTGELFF. The CDR3 region has the DNA TGTGCCTGGAGTGTAAAACTGGGACAGCAGAGCCAAAAGAACACCGGGGAGCTGTTTTTT.

The rearrangement joins TRBV4-2 to TRBJ1-4; no clear D gene. Germline lookup yields CDR1 LGHNA and CDR2 YNFKEQ. This CDR3 contains 16 residues. V was trimmed by 0 bases and J by 8 bases, leaving 16 bases between them. As DNA, the CDR3 is TGTGCCAGCAGCCAAGAGGGCAACGGCCGAGGGGAAAAACTGTTTTTT. It specifies CASSQEGNGRGEKLFF.

The chain uses TRBV6-5 and TRBJ2-7, with TRBD1 as a possible D gene (6 bases). This CDR3 is 14 amino acids long. CDR1 and CDR2 from the germline V gene are MNHEY and SVGAGI. Trimming removed 5 bases at V and 3 bases at J, with 14 bases between. The chain's CDR3 is CASSVQGSFYEQYF. The CDR3 region has the DNA TGTGCCAGCAGTGTACAGGGCAGCTTCTACGAGCAGTACTTC.

This chain joins TRBV9 and TRBJ2-1; TRBD1 matches 8 bases. J lost 2 bases, V lost 2 bases, and 3 bases had no gene match. The germline CDR1 and CDR2 sequences are SGDLS and YYNGEE. The CDR3 has 15 residues. The CDR3 nucleotides read TGTGCCAGCAGCGTGAGGGACAGGACCTACAATGAGCAGTTCTTC. The encoded protein is CASSVRDRTYNEQFF.

The chain joins TRBV4-1 to TRBJ2-7; 8 bases are shared with TRBD2. Germline-derived CDR1 and CDR2 are MGHRA and YSYEKL. Losses at the gene ends were 4 bases for V and 4 bases for J; bases not matched to a gene: 9. This CDR3 contains 15 residues. CDR3 loop: CASSPGGSGGYEQYF. CDR3 in DNA: TGCGCCAGCAGCCCTGGGGGGAGCGGGGGTTACGAGCAGTACTTC.

The chain uses TRBV11-2 and TRBJ1-4; possible D gene TRBD1, 5 bases. The germline gives CDR1 SGHAT, CDR2 FQNNGV. This CDR3 has 14 residues. V gave up 1 base and J gave up 6 bases, with 9 bases separating them. The CDR3 loop is CASSLGQGDEKLFF. The DNA of the CDR3 is TGTGCCAGCAGCTTAGGGCAGGGCGATGAAAAACTGTTTTTT.

This clone is a singleton in its sample. V and J are TRBV18 and TRBJ2-3; 9 bases line up with TRBD2. This CDR3 is built from 16 residues. V gave up 0 bases and J gave up 2 bases; unmatched junction bases: 3. Germline V gene lookup returns CDR1 KGHSH and CDR2 LQKENI. DNA for the CDR3: TGTGCCAGCTCACCACCCCCTAGCGGGAACACAGATACGCAGTATTTT. It translates to CASSPPPSGNTDTQYF.

The chain has TRBV2 and TRBJ2-5; TRBD2 agrees at 7 bases. Unmatched junction bases numbered 2, after V lost 9 bases and J lost 4 bases. The CDR3 covers 11 residues. Germline assignment: CDR1 SNHLY and CDR2 FYNNEI. CDR3 in amino acids: CASWGGETQYF. The CDR3 nucleotides are TGTGCCAGTTGGGGGGGAGAGACCCAGTACTTC.

In its sample, this clone was seen once. The V gene is TRBV27, the J gene TRBJ1-5; D call uncertain. V was trimmed by 6 bases and J by 9 bases, leaving 12 bases between them. Germline V CDR1 and CDR2: MNHEY, SMNVEV (reference sequence). The CDR3 consists of 12 residues. CDR3 coding DNA: TGTGCCAGCAGCACAACTCGAGGGCCCCAGCATTTT. As protein: CASSTTRGPQHF.

This clone was seen just once. The V and J genes are TRBV9 and TRBJ2-3; TRBD2 matches 10 bases. The germline V gene has CDR1 SGDLS and CDR2 YYNGEE. The J segment lost 5 bases and the V segment lost 0 bases, leaving 6 bases of the junction unmatched. The CDR3 has 16 amino acids. The CDR3 DNA is TGTGCCAGCAGCGTAGGAGCGGGAGGGCGTAAAGATACGCAGTATTTT. It yields the protein CASSVGAGGRKDTQYF.

Worth noting for this clone: At one end the junction does not follow the germline gene, possibly because of a read error. The chain employs TRBV7-7 and TRBJ2-3; a possible D gene is TRBD1 (6 bases). Germline-derived CDR1 and CDR2 are SSHAT and FNYEAQ (reference sequence). The CDR3 sequence is 15 residues long. CDR3 DNA sequence: TGTGCTAGCAGCTTAGCTCTGGGGGCAACAGATACGCAGTATTTT. It codes for CASSLALGATDTQYF.